The next 15 T cell receptor beta chains were all read from a single sample in a study of technical replicates of blood from several donors. TCRdb's copy holds only in-frame clones and misses some; the assay was immunoSEQ multiplex PCR. The sample includes 60,000 to 70,000 clones, about 86% seen only once; the top ten take 5%. Sequencing input: PBMCs. These receptors all come from a human donor in good health. Some clones in this sample may be carry-over from other donors' samples.

The chain is built from TRBV9 and TRBJ1-1, with D perhaps TRBD1 (6 bases). Trimming cost V 3 bases and J 5 bases, with 11 bases left between them. Germline V CDR1 and CDR2: SGDLS, YYNGEE. The CDR3 is 13 residues long. The CDR3 loop reads CASSGIRGTEAFF. The CDR3 DNA reads TGTGCCAGCAGCGGGATTAGGGGGACTGAAGCTTTCTTT.

By share, this clone counts as medium-sized. The V gene is TRBV6-1, the J gene TRBJ2-5; 9 positions match TRBD2. The CDR3 runs to 14 residues. Trimming cost V 7 bases and J 5 bases; bases outside gene matches: 8. The V gene's germline CDR1 is MNHNS and CDR2 SASEGT. CDR3 coding DNA: TGTGCCAGCATAGCGGGGGAATTTTCGGAGACCCAGTACTTC. It is translated as CASIAGEFSETQYF.

V gene TRBV5-1 combines with J gene TRBJ2-3; D not resolved. There are 13 residues in the CDR3. With 3 bases removed from V and 4 bases from J, the gap between germline ends came to 9 bases. Germline values: CDR1 SGHRS, CDR2 YFSETQ. The CDR3 DNA reads as TGCGCCAGCAGCTCGGCGGAAGCAGATACGCAGTATTTT. This sequence encodes CASSSAEADTQYF.

This chain uses TRBV2 with TRBJ1-5; 9 nucleotides match TRBD1. In germline, CDR1 is SNHLY, CDR2 FYNNEI. V shed 5 bases, J shed 8 bases, and the junction held 4 bases outside the gene matches. The CDR3 totals 13 residues. The CDR3: CASSTGGGKPQHF. The CDR3 DNA is TGTGCCAGCAGTACAGGGGGCGGGAAGCCCCAGCATTTT.

The rearrangement joins TRBV4-2 to TRBJ2-2, with 10 bases that match TRBD2. The germline CDR1 and CDR2 sequences are LGHNA and YNFKEQ. The CDR3 loop spans 17 amino acids. Trimming at V came to 4 bases and at J to 5 bases, leaving 10 bases not matched to a gene. The CDR3 DNA reads as TGTGCCAGCAGCCCTAGCGGGAGTCAGAAGTGGACCGGGGAGCTGTTTTTT. Protein sequence: CASSPSGSQKWTGELFF.

The chain employs TRBV6-5 and TRBJ2-7; 11 bases fit TRBD2. Per germline, CDR1 MNHEY and CDR2 SVGAGI. V lost 6 bases to trimming and J lost 9 bases; unmatched junction nucleotides: 7. The CDR3 length is 13 residues. This CDR3 reads CASRPGLAAMQYF. CDR3 coding DNA: TGTGCCAGCAGACCGGGACTAGCGGCAATGCAGTACTTC.

V is TRBV7-9 and J is TRBJ1-4; TRBD1 aligns across 9 bases. The trim removed 5 bases at V and 9 bases at J, leaving 4 bases unmatched. Germline lookup yields CDR1 SEHNR and CDR2 FQNEAQ (reference sequence). This CDR3 has 13 amino acids. DNA of the CDR3: TGTGCCAGCAGCATGGGACAGGGCCAAAAACTGTTTTTT. Translating gives CASSMGQGQKLFF.

Only a few counts were recorded for this clone. This chain connects TRBV21-1 to TRBJ2-3; the D call in the table, TRBD2, was not verified against the DNA. TRBV21-1 is labeled a pseudogene. The length of the CDR3 is 13 residues. Here the CDR3 reads CASSNGVIYTQYF. In nucleotides, the CDR3 is TGTGCCAGCAGCAACGGGGTAATATATACGCAGTATTTT.

The chain links TRBV7-7 to TRBJ2-1; no clear D gene. The CDR3 is made up of 14 amino acids. Germline loops: CDR1 SSHAT, CDR2 FNYEAQ (reference sequence). V lost 5 bases and J 7 bases, leaving 15 bases between the germline ends. CDR3 region: CASSPDWIANEQFF. As DNA, the CDR3 is TGTGCCAGCAGCCCAGACTGGATCGCGAATGAGCAGTTCTTC.

The V gene is TRBV13, the J gene TRBJ2-5; perhaps TRBD2 as D (5 bases). Germline lookup yields CDR1 PRHDT and CDR2 FYEKMQ (reference sequence). With 2 bases removed from V and 6 bases from J, the gap between germline ends came to 10 bases. The CDR3 length is 13 residues. CDR3 in DNA: TGTGCCAGCAGCTTAACCGGGGTGAAGACCCAGTACTTC. Encoded protein: CASSLTGVKTQYF.

This clone was found once. V gene TRBV7-8 combines with J gene TRBJ2-4; perhaps TRBD1 as D (5 bases). V lost 5 bases to trimming and J lost 8 bases, with 7 bases between them. Germline V gene sequence: CDR1 SGHVS, CDR2 FQNEAQ. This CDR3 spans 11 amino acids. For the CDR3, the DNA is TGTGCCAGCAGCGAAGGGGACATTCAGTACTTC. Protein: CASSEGDIQYF.

This clone occurred once. The V and J genes are TRBV5-4 and TRBJ2-5; possibly TRBD1 for D (5 bases). From germline, CDR1 is SGHNT and CDR2 YYREEE (reference sequence). The CDR3 has 16 residues. V was shortened by 7 bases and J by 5 bases, with 24 bases between the two germline ends. CDR3 amino acids: CASRTQPQAFGETQYF. The CDR3 bases are TGTGCCAGCCGGACACAACCACAGGCGTTCGGGGAGACCCAGTACTTC.

V and J are TRBV6-1 and TRBJ2-3; 9 bases map to TRBD1. The V segment lost 7 bases and the J segment 4 bases; nucleotides outside the gene matches: 9. Germline values: CDR1 MNHNS, CDR2 SASEGT. The CDR3 contains 15 residues. This CDR3 is CASTKDRGGPDTQYF. CDR3 nucleotides: TGTGCCAGCACCAAGGACAGGGGAGGGCCAGATACGCAGTATTTT.

This rearrangement joins TRBV6-5 to TRBJ1-2; D is possibly TRBD1 (6 bases). This CDR3 spans 13 amino acids. Trimming pared 10 bases from V and 7 bases from J, leaving 19 bases between. The germline V gene encodes CDR1 MNHEY and CDR2 SVGAGI. Here the CDR3 reads CATEAIGGAGYTF. The CDR3 DNA reads as TGTGCCACCGAGGCGATAGGGGGTGCTGGCTACACCTTC.

CDR3: CSVFEREGRYEQYF. CDR3 coding DNA: TGCAGCGTTTTCGAGCGGGAGGGCCGATACGAGCAGTACTTC. The rearrangement uses TRBV29-1 and TRBJ2-7; the match to TRBD2 covers 10 bases. The CDR3 is made up of 14 amino acids. Trimming cost V 5 bases and J 4 bases; bases outside gene matches: 8. Germline CDR1 is SQVTM and CDR2 is ANQGSEA.